Sequencing of this T cell receptor (beta chain) was carried out in a study of cytomegalovirus exposure and HLA in healthy donors. Study in general: Out of 398 genotyped donors, roughly 78% belonged to the Caucasian-associated ancestry cluster. Study results and limitations: Available immune exposure information covered CMV serostatus only.

For this clone: The target antigen is unknown.

CDR3 length: 12 amino acids. Germline CDR1 reads SGHDN; CDR2 reads FVKESK. The V and J ends lost 3 bases and 8 bases respectively, with 7 bases between them. The PCR ran on 60 Vbeta and 13 Jbeta primers. In the original processing: A later analysis tallied some 84 million unique TCR beta chains, 9.5 million to 14 million of them shared. Sequencing was performed with immunoSEQ multiplex PCR; in TCRdb, only in-frame clones are kept and a portion is missing. That table supplies the V and J calls and clone size; D and trimming were determined from the DNA. The sample holds 60,000 to 70,000 clones; roughly 74% are singletons and the top ten take roughly 25%.

The TCR originated in a woman aged 35 to 49 in good health and CMV-seropositive. V usage is TRBV14 and J usage is TRBJ2-2; D is uncertain. The source material was PBMCs. CDR3 region: CASSHLMGELFF. The CDR3 DNA reads TGTGCCAGCAGCCACCTTATGGGGGAGCTGTTTTTT.